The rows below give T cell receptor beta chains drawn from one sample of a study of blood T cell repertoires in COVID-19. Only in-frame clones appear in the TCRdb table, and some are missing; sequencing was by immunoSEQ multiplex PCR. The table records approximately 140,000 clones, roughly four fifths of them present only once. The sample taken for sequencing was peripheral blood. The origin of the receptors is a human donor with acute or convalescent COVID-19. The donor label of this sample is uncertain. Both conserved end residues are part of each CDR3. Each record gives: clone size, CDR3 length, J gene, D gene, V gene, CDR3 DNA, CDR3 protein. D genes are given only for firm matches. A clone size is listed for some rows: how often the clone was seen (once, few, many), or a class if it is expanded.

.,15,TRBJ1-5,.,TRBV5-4,TGTGCCAGCAGCATGGGGGGGGTTAGCAATCAGCCCCAGCATTTT,CASSMGGVSNQPQHF
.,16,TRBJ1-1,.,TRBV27,TGTGCCAGCAGTTCGGGCTCGGGGAGCGTCGCGACTGAAGCTTTCTTT,CASSSGSGSVATEAFF
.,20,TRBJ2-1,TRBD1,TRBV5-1,TGCGCCAGCAGCTTGGAGGGACAGTCGACCATCTATTCGAGGGACAATGAGCAGTTCTTC,CASSLEGQSTIYSRDNEQFF
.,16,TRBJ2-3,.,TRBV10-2,TGCGCCAGCAGTTTTTGGGACATAGGTAGCACAGATACGCAGTATTTT,CASSFWDIGSTDTQYF
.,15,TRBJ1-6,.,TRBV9,TGTGCCAGCAGCTCCCAGCCCGGCGCTGCGGCACCCCTCCACTTT,CASSSQPGAAAPLHF
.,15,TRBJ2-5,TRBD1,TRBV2,TGTGCCAGCAGGATACCGGACAGGGGGCAAGAGACCCAGTACTTC,CASRIPDRGQETQYF
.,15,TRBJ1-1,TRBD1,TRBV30,TGTGCCTGGAGTGTCCTCAATACAGGGGACACTGAAGCTTTCTTT,CAWSVLNTGDTEAFF
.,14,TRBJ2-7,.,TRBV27,TGTGCCAGCAGTTTCACTGCCGGTACCTACGAGCAGTACTTC,CASSFTAGTYEQYF
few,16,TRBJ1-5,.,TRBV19,TGTGCCAGTAGTATGATAGGCAGGCGTTCGAATCATCCCCAGCATTTT,CASSMIGRRSNHPQHF
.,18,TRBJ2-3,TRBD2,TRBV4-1,TGCGCCAGCAGCCAAGAGGGGGAGGGTCTTTCTGGGTCAGATACGCAGTATTTT,CASSQEGEGLSGSDTQYF
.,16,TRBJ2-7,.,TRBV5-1,TGCGCCAGCAGCTTGCCCAGGGGAGACGGAGCGGGGGAGCAGTACTTC,CASSLPRGDGAGEQYF
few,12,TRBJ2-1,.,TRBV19,TGTACCTCCACGAGCTCCTACAATGAGCAGTTCTTC,CTSTSSYNEQFF
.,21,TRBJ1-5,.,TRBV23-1,TGCGCCAGCAGTCAATCACAACAGTGCCTTTTAAGGCCCTTTTACAATCAGCCCCAGCATTTT,CASSQSQQCLLRPFYNQPQHF
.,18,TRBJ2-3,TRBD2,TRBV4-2,TGTGCCAGCAGCCATCCCGACGGGACTAGCGGGGCCACAGATACGCAGTATTTT,CASSHPDGTSGATDTQYF
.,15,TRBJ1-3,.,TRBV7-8,TGTGCCAGCAGCTTGGCCACAGGGACGGGAAACACCATATATTTT,CASSLATGTGNTIYF
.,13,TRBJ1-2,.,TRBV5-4,TGTGCCAGCAGCGTCGACAGAAGGGATGGCTACACCTTC,CASSVDRRDGYTF
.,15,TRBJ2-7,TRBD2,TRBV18,TGTGCCAGCTCACTAACTAGCGGCCCTGGGAACGAGCAGTACTTC,CASSLTSGPGNEQYF
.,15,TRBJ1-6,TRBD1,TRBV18,TGTGCCAGCTCTCAGGGACAGCTCTTTAATTCACCCCTCCACTTT,CASSQGQLFNSPLHF
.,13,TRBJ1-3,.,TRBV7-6,TGTGCCAGCAGCCTATCGTACGAAAACACCATATATTTT,CASSLSYENTIYF
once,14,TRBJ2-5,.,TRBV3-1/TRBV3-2,TGTGCCAGCAGCCTTCGGGGTTCCAAAGAGACCCAGTACTTC,CASSLRGSKETQYF
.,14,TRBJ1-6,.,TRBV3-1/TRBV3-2,TGTGCCAGCAGCCAAGATGGCAGTCGATCACCCCTCCACTTT,CASSQDGSRSPLHF
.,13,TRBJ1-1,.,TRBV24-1,TGTGCCACCAGTGACCAGGGTTACACTGAAGCTTTCTTT,CATSDQGYTEAFF
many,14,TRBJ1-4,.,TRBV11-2,TGTGCCAGCAGCTTAGAGGGAGCTAATGAAAAACTGTTTTTT,CASSLEGANEKLFF
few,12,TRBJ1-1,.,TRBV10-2,TGCGCCACCCTACAGGAGTACACTGAAGCTTTCTTT,CATLQEYTEAFF
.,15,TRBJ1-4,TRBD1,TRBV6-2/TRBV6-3,TGTGCCAGCAGTCCCTCAGGGGGCGGAGGTGAAAAACTGTTTTTT,CASSPSGGGGEKLFF
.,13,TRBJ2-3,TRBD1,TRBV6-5,TGTGCCAGCAAGGGGGCTGGCACAGATACGCAGTATTTT,CASKGAGTDTQYF
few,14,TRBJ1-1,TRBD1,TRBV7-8,TGTGCCAGCACATGGGACAGGGGAAACACTGAAGCTTTCTTT,CASTWDRGNTEAFF
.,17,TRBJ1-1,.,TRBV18,TGTGCCAGCTCACCGACTGATATGGGACATATGAACACTGAAGCTTTCTTT,CASSPTDMGHMNTEAFF
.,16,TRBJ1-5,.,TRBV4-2,TGTGCCAGCAGCCAAGATGGGGCGGTTAGCAATCAGCCCCAGCATTTT,CASSQDGAVSNQPQHF
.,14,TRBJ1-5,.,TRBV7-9,TGTGCCAGCAGCCCAGAGACTGGGAATCAGCCCCAGCATTTT,CASSPETGNQPQHF
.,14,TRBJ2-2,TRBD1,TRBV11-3,TGTGCCAGCAGCCTACAGGGGGCTGGCGGGGAGCTGTTTTTT,CASSLQGAGGELFF
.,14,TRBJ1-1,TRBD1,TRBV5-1,TGCGCCACCCGACAGGGGGCATGGAACACTGAAGCTTTCTTT,CATRQGAWNTEAFF
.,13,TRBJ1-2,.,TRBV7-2,TGTGCCAGCAGTAATCCGGGACATTATGGCTACACCTTC,CASSNPGHYGYTF
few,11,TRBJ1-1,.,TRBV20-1,TGCAGTGCTTCAGATAACACTGAAGCTTTCTTT,CSASDNTEAFF
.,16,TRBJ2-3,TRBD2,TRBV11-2,TGTGCCAGCAGCCGCGGGGGGGCCCTAGGCACAGATACGCAGTATTTT,CASSRGGALGTDTQYF
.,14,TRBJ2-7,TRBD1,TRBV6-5,TGTGCCACCCGTGGACAGGGAAGGGATTACGAGCAGTACTTC,CATRGQGRDYEQYF
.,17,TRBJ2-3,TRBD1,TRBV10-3,TGTGCCATCAGTGAAGGCGGGGGGACAGGGGGCACAGATACGCAGTATTTT,CAISEGGGTGGTDTQYF